Reported below is one T cell receptor (beta chain). Its specificity is not known. Between the trimmed V and J ends, which lost 4 bases and 2 bases, there was a span of 15 bases. The CDR3 loop spans 15 amino acids. In germline, CDR1 is SGHRS, CDR2 YFSETQ. The data are from a study of graft-versus-host responses after intestinal transplantation. Overall study context: The transplants performed in recipients were multivisceral, liver-intestinal, or isolated intestinal. General observations from the study: Within the allografts of patients who had graft-donor T cell macrochimerism, graft-versus-host to host-versus-graft clonal ratios were high. Early post-transplant HvG declines tracked with peak circulating GvH clone levels.

The data were produced by immunoSEQ multiplex PCR, yet TCRdb's version contains in-frame clones alone and is incomplete. The sample has under 20,000 clones; approximately 95% are singletons. The sample here was PBMCs, taken 23 days after intestinal transplant. The origin of this receptor is a human patient who received an intestinal transplant, so some T cells may come from the graft donor. This chain links TRBV5-1 with TRBJ1-2; weak D call: TRBD1 (5 bases). The CDR3 protein is CASSPLGAGNYGYTF. For the CDR3, the DNA is TGCGCCAGCAGCCCGTTAGGGGCGGGGAACTATGGCTACACCTTC. The complete variable domain, with remaining parts taken from reference TRBV5-1 and TRBJ1-2, reads KAGVTQTPRYLIKTRGQQVTLSCSPISGHRSVSWYQQTPGQGLQFLFEYFSETQRNKGNFPGRFSGRQFSNSRSEMNVSTLELGDSALYLCASSPLGAGNYGYTFGSGTRLTVV.